The rows below give T cell receptor beta chains drawn from one sample of a study of blood T cell repertoires in COVID-19. Measured with immunoSEQ multiplex PCR; TCRdb has only the in-frame clones, and not every one. The sample has nearly 200,000 clones; less than 90% are singletons. The specimen sequenced was peripheral blood. The origin of the receptors is a woman aged 70 to 79 with acute or convalescent COVID-19. The conserved cysteine and the conserved F or W are not part of the CDR3 here. Each record gives: J gene, V gene, CDR3 protein.

TRBJ2-1 TRBV10-3 AITGASGARDNEQF
TRBJ1-5 TRBV27 ASSLYAASNQPQH
TRBJ1-5 TRBV7-9 ASSLVGQGNQPQH
TRBJ2-7 TRBV7-6 ASQSGLAGYEQY
TRBJ2-7 TRBV6-5 ASSTRQISYEQY
TRBJ2-1 TRBV27 ASSFPGGSEQF
TRBJ2-2 TRBV24-1 ATSHFLTGELF
TRBJ1-3 TRBV5-1 ASSYRGAGNTIY
TRBJ1-4 TRBV6-1 ASSEKGGGHVGEKLF
TRBJ2-1 TRBV19 ASAGQGSQYGNEQF
TRBJ1-4 TRBV7-8 ASSFGQGKGEKLF
TRBJ2-7 TRBV28 ASSVNRVSYEQY
TRBJ1-2 TRBV21-1 ASSARQGPPNGYT
TRBJ1-3 TRBV7-2 ASSPTVSGNTIY
TRBJ1-2 TRBV28 ASSLTGTNYGYT
TRBJ2-2 TRBV6-5 ASSTGLGSTGELF
TRBJ1-5 TRBV19 ASSIRDFNQPQH
TRBJ2-5 TRBV5-6 ASSLAGGAGETQY
TRBJ2-7 TRBV12-5 ASGLTGGGYEQY
TRBJ2-2 TRBV7-8 ASSRDSVAGELF
TRBJ1-3 TRBV19 ASSINLRGHSGNTIY
TRBJ1-1 TRBV2 ASSAQGSLNTEAF
TRBJ2-1 TRBV10-2 ASSTGNNEQF
TRBJ2-3 TRBV11-2 ASSQAGNTQY
TRBJ2-2 TRBV11-3 ASSLGTANTGELF
TRBJ2-3 TRBV10-3 AIARTGDTQY
TRBJ2-2 TRBV5-4 ASTLGGDTGELF
TRBJ2-3 TRBV5-1 ASSLVDSGGPTDTQY